The present T cell receptor (beta chain) was sequenced within a study of technical replicates of blood from a handful of donors (dated by TCRdb to about 2017). For this clone: No cognate antigen has been identified for it. Qualities for individual bases were not recorded, and no much larger clone is one base off.

Receptors were amplified or captured by the immunoSEQ multiplex PCR assay. TCRdb took over this immuneACCESS table, retaining in-frame rearrangements with V and J assigned. Such tables are incomplete; in checked studies, under half of the missing clones stem from an unresolved V gene, and the remainder is unexplained. This sample gives about 83,000 clones in total; 90% to 95% of them show up just once. The ten largest clonotypes hold more than 0.2% of the sample. The germline V gene sets CDR1 to MDHEN and CDR2 to SYDVKM. V gives up 8 bases and J gives up 0 bases, and the segment between their germline ends measures 29 bases. Including the terminal cysteine and phenylalanine, the CDR3 comprises 19 residues. Only the CDR3 region is kept as DNA, spanning 57 bases read in frame from base 1.

This receptor was identified in a human donor in good health. Sequences were obtained from T cells isolated from PBMCs. The V and J genes are TRBV28 and TRBJ2-7; the D segment could be TRBD2, given 7 matching bases. CDR3 sequence: CASVIRGAGRGIRSYEQYF. In nucleotide form, the sequence is TGTGCCAGCGTTATTCGGGGGGCCGGCCGTGGTATCCGCTCCTACGAGCAGTACTTC.